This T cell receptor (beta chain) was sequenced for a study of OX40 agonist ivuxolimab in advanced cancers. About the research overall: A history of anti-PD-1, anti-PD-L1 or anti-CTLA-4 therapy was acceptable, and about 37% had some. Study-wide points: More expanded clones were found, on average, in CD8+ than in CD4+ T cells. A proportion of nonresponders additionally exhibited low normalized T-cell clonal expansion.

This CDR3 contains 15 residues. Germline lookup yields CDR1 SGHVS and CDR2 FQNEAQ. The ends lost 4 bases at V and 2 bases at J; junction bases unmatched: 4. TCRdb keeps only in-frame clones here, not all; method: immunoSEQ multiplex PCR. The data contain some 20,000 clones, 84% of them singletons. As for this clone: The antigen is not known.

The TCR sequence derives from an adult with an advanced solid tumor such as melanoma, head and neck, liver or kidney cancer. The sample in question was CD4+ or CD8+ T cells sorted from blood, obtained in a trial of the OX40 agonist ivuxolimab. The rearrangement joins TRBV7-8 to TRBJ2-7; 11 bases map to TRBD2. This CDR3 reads CASSSLAGVAYEQYF. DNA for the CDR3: TGTGCCAGCAGCTCACTAGCGGGAGTGGCCTACGAGCAGTACTTC.